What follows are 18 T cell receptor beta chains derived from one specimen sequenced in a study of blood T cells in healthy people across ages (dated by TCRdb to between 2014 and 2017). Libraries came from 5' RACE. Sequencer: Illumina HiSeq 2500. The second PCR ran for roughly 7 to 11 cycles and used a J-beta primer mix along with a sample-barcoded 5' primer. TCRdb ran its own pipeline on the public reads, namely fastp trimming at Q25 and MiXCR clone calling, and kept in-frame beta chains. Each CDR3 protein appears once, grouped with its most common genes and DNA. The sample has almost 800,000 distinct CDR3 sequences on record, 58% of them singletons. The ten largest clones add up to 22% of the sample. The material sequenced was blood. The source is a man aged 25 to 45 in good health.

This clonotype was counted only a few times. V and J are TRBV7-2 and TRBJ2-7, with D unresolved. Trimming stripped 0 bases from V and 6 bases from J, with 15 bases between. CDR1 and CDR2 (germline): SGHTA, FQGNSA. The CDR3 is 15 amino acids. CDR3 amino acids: CASSLAGPGTIEQYF. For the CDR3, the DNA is TGTGCCAGCAGCTTAGCGGGTCCAGGAACGATCGAGCAGTACTTC. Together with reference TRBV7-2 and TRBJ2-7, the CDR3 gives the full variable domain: GAGVSQSPSNKVTEKGKDVELRCDPISGHTALYWYRQSLGQGLEFLIYFQGNSAPDKSGLPSDRFSAERTGGSVSTLTIQRTQQEDSAVYLCASSLAGPGTIEQYFGPGTRLTVT.

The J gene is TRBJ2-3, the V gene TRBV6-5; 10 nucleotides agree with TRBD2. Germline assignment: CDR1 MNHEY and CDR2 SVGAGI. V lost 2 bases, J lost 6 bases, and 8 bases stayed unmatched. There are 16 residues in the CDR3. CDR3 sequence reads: CASSYQIAGGTDTQYF. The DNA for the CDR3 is TGTGCCAGCAGTTACCAAATAGCGGGAGGAACTGATACGCAGTATTTT.

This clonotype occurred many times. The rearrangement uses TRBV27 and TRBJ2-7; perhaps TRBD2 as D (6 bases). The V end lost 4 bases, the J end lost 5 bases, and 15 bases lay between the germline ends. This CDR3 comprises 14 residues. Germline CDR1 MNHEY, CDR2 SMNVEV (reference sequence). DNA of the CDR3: TGTGCCAGCAGTTCCATGGGACTGGGGGACGAGCAGTACTTC. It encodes CASSSMGLGDEQYF.

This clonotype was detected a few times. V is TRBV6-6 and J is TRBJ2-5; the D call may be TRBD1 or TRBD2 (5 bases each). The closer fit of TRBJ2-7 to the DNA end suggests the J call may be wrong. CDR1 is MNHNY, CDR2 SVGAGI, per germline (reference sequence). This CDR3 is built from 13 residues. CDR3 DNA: TGTGCCAGCAGTTACTCCTGGGGGAGCGAGCAGTACTTC. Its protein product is CASSYSWGSEQYF.

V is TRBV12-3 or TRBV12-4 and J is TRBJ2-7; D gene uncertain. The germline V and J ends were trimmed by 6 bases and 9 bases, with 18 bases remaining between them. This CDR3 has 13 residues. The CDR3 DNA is TGTGCCAGCAGCACCGGAACCCCCTGGGGGCAGTACTTC. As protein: CASSTGTPWGQYF.

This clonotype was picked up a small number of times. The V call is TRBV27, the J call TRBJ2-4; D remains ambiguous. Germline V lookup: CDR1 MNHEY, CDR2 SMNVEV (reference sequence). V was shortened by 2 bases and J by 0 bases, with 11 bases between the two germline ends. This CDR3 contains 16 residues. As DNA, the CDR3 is TGTGCCAGCAGTTTAACGGGCTCGGGAGCCAAAAACATTCAGTACTTC. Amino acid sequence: CASSLTGSGAKNIQYF.

CDR3 nucleotide sequence: TGTGCCAGCACGGTTGGGCGTTCCCCACGAATTGGAGAGACCCAGTACTTC. Translating it yields CASTVGRSPRIGETQYF. The gene calls are TRBV6-1 and TRBJ2-7; D remains unclear. TRBJ2-5 explains the end of the DNA better; the J call may be wrong. This CDR3 spans 17 amino acids. The germline V gene encodes CDR1 MNHNS and CDR2 SASEGT.

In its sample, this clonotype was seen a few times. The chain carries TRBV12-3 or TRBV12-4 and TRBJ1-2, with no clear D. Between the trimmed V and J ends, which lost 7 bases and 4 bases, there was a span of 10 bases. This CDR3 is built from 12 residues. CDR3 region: CASTTDFYGYTF. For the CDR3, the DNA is TGTGCCAGCACGACTGACTTCTATGGCTACACCTTC.

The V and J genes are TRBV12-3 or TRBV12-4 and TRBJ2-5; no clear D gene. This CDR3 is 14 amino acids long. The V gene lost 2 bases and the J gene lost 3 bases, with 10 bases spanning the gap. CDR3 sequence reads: CASSLIGLKETQYF. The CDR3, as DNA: TGTGCCAGCAGTTTAATAGGCCTAAAAGAGACCCAGTACTTC.

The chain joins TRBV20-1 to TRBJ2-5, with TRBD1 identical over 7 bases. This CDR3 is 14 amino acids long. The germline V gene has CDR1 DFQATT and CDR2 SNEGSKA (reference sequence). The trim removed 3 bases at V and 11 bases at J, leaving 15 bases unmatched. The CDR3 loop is CSARARGQNNEQYF. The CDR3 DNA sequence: TGCAGTGCTAGGGCTCGGGGACAGAACAATGAGCAGTACTTC.

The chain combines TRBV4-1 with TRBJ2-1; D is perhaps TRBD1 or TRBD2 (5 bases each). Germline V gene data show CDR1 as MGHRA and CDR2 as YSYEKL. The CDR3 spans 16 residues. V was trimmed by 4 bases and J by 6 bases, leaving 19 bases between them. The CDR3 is CASSRINSAQGNEQFF. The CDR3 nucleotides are TGCGCCAGCAGCCGAATCAATAGCGCCCAGGGCAATGAGCAGTTCTTC.

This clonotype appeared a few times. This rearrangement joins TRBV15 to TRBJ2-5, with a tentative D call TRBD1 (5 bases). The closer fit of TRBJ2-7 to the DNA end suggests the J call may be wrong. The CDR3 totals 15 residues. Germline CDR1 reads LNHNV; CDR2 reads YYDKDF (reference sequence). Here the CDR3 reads CATSSEDSSPYEQYF. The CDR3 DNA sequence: TGTGCCACCAGCAGTGAAGACAGTTCCCCCTACGAGCAGTACTTC.

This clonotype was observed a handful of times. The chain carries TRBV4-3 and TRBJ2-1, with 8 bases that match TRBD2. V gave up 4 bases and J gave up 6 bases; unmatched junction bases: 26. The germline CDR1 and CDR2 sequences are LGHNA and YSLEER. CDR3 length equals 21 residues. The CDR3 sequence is CASSRSLASGSLTSGINEQFF. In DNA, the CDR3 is TGCGCCAGCAGCCGATCCTTGGCTAGCGGGTCCCTAACTTCAGGTATCAATGAGCAGTTCTTC.

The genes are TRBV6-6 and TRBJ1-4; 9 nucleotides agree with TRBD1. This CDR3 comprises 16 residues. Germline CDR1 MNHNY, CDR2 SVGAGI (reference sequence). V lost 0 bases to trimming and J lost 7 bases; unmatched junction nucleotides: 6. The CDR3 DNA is TGTGCCAGCAGTTACTCGCTACAGGGACAGGGTGAAAAACTGTTTTTT. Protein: CASSYSLQGQGEKLFF.

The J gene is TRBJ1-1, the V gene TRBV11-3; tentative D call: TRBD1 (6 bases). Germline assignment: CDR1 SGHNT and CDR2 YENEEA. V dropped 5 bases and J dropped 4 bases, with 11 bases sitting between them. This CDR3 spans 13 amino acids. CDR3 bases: TGTGCCAGCAGCCGGGACAAGTTCACTGAAGCTTTCTTT. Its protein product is CASSRDKFTEAFF.

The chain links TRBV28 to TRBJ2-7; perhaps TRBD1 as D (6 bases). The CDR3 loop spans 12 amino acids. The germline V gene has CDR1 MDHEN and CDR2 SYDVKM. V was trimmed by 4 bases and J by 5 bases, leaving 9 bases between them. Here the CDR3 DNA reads TGTGCCAGCAGTTATTGGACAGACGAGCAGTACTTC. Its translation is CASSYWTDEQYF.

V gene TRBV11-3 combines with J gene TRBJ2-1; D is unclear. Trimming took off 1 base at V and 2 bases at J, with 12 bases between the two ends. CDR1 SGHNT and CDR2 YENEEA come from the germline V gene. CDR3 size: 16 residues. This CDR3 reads CASSLGPGDPYNEQFF. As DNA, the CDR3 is TGTGCCAGCAGCTTAGGTCCTGGGGATCCCTACAATGAGCAGTTCTTC.

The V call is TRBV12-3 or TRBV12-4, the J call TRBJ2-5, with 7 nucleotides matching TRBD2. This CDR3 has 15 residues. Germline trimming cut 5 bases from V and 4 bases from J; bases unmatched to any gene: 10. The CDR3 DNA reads TGTGCCAGCAGTCCCGTCGGGGGGTGGGGAGAGACCCAGTACTTC. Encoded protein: CASSPVGGWGETQYF.